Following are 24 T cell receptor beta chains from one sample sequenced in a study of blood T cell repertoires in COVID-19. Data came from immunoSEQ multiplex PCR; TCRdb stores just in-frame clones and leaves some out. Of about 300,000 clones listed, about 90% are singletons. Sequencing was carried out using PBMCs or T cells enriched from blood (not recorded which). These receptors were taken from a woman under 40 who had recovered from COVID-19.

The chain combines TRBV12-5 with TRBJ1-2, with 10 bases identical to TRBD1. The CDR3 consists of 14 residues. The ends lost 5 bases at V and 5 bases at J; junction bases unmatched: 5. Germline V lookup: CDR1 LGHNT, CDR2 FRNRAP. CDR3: CASGTDRGQYGYTF. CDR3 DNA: TGTGCTAGTGGTACCGACAGGGGGCAGTATGGCTACACCTTC. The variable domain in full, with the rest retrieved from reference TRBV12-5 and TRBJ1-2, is DARVTQTPRHKVTEMGQEVTMRCQPILGHNTVFWYRQTMMQGLELLAYFRNRAPLDDSGMPKDRFSAEMPDATLATLKIQPSEPRDSAVYFCASGTDRGQYGYTFGSGTRLTVV.

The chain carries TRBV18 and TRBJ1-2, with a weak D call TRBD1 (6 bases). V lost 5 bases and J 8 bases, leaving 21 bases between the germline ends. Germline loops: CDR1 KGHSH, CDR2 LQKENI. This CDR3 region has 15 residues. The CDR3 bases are TGTGCCAGCTCAACCCCAGGGGCGAGGACGGAAGGCTACACCTTC. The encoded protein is CASSTPGARTEGYTF.

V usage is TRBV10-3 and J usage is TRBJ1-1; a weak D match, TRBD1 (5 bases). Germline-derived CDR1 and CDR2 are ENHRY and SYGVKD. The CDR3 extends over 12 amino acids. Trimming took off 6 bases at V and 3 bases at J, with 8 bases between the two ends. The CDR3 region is CAIRGLDTEAFF. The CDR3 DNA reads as TGTGCCATCAGGGGGCTGGACACTGAAGCTTTCTTT.

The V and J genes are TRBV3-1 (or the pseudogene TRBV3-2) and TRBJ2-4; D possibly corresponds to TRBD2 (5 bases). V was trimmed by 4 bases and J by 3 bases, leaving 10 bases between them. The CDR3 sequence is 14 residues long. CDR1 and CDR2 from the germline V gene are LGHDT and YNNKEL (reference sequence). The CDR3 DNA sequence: TGTGCCAGCAGCCCGACCGGGAACAAAAACATTCAGTACTTC. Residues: CASSPTGNKNIQYF.

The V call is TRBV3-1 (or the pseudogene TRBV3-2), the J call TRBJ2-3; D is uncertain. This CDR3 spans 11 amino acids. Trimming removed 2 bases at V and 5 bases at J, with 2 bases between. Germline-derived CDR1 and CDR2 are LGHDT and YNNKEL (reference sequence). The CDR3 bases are TGTGCCAGCAGCCAACTAGATACGCAGTATTTT. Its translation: CASSQLDTQYF.

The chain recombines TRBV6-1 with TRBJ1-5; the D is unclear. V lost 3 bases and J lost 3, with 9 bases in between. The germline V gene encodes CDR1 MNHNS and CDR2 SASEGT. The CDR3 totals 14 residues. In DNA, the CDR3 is TGTGCCAGCAGTGATCCAGGATTCAATCAGCCCCAGCATTTT. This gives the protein CASSDPGFNQPQHF.

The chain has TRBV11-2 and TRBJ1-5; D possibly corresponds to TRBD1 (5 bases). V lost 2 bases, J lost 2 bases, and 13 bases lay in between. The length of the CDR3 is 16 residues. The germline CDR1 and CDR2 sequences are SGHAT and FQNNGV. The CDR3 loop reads CASSLRQGLGNQPQHF. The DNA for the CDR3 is TGTGCCAGCAGCTTAAGGCAGGGTTTGGGCAATCAGCCCCAGCATTTT.

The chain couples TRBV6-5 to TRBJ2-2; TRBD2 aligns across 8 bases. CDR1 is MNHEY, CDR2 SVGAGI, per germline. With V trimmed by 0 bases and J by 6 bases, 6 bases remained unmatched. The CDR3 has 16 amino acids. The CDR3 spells CASSYSRIGGAGELFF. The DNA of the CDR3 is TGTGCCAGCAGTTACTCCAGAATCGGGGGGGCCGGGGAGCTGTTTTTT.

The CDR3, as DNA: TGTGCCATCAGCGCCGGTGGGGGGGCAGATCAGCCCCAGCATTTT. Translated: CAISAGGGADQPQHF. The rearrangement uses TRBV10-3 and TRBJ1-5; a weak D match, TRBD1 (6 bases). Trimming took off 6 bases at V and 5 bases at J, with 17 bases between the two ends. Germline loops: CDR1 ENHRY, CDR2 SYGVKD. The CDR3 has 15 amino acids.

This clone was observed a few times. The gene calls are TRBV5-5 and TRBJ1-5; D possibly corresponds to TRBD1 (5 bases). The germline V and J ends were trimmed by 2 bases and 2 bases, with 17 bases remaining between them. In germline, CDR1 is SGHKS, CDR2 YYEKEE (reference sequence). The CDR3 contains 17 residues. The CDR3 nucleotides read TGTGCCAGCAGCTTAGGCGGGGTCGGGGGTGGCAATCAGCCCCAGCATTTT. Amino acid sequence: CASSLGGVGGGNQPQHF.

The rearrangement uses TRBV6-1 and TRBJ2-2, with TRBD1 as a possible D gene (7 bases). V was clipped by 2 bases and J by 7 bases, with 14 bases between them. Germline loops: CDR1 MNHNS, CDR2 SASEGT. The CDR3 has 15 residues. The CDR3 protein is CASSERPGGFGELFF. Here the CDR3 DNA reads TGTGCCAGCAGTGAACGGCCAGGGGGGTTCGGGGAGCTGTTTTTT.

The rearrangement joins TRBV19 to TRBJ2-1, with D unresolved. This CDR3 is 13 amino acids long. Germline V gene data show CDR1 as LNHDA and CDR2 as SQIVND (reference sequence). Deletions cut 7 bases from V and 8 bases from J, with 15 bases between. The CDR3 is CASIWSAVYEQFF. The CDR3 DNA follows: TGTGCCAGTATCTGGTCGGCGGTGTATGAGCAGTTCTTC.

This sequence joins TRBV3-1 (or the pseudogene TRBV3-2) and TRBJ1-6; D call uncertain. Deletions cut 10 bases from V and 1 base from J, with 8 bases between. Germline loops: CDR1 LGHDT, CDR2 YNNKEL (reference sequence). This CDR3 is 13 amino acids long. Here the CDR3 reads CAIRVSYNSPLHF. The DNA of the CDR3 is TGTGCCATCCGAGTTTCCTATAATTCACCCCTCCACTTT.

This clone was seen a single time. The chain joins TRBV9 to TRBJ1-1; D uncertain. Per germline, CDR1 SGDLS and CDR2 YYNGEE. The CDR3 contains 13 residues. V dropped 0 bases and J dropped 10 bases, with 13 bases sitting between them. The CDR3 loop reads CASSVGGELSAFF. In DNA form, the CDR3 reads TGTGCCAGCAGCGTAGGGGGAGAGTTATCAGCTTTCTTT.

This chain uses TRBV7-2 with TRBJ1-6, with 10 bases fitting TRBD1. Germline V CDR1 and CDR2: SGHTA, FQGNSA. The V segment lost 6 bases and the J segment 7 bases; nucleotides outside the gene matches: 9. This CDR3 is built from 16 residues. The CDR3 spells CASSFPGQGKNSPLHF. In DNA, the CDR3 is TGTGCCAGCAGTTTTCCGGGACAGGGGAAGAATTCACCCCTCCACTTT. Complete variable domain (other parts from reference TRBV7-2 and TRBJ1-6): GAGVSQSPSNKVTEKGKDVELRCDPISGHTALYWYRQSLGQGLEFLIYFQGNSAPDKSGLPSDRFSAERTGGSVSTLTIQRTQQEDSAVYLCASSFPGQGKNSPLHFGNGTRLTVT.

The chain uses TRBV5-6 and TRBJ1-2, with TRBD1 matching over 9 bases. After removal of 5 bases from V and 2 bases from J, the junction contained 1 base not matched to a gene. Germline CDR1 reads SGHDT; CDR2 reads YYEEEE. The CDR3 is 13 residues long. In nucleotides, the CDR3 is TGTGCCAGCAGGACAGGGGGGAACTATGGCTACACCTTC. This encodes CASRTGGNYGYTF.

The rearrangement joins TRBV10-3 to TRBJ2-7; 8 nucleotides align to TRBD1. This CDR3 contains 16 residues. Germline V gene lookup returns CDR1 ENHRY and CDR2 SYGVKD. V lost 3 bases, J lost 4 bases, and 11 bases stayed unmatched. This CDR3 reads CAISELWQGATYEQYF. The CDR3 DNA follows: TGTGCCATCAGTGAACTGTGGCAGGGGGCCACGTACGAGCAGTACTTC.

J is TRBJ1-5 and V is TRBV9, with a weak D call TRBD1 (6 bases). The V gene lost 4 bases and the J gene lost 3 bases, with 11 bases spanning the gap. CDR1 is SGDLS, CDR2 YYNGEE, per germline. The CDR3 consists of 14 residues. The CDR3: CASSQTGINQPQHF. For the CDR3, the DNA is TGTGCCAGCAGCCAAACAGGGATCAATCAGCCCCAGCATTTT.

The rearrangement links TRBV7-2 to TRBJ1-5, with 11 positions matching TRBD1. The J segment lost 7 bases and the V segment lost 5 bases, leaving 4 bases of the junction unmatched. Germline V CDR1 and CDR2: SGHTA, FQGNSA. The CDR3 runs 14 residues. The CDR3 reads CASSPRDRGQPQHF. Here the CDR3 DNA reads TGTGCCAGCAGCCCCCGGGACAGGGGGCAGCCCCAGCATTTT.

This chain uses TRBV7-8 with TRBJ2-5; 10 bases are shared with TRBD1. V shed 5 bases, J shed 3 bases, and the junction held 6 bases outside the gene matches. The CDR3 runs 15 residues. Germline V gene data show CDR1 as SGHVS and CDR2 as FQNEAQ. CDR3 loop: CASSPGQGMEETQYF. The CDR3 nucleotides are TGTGCCAGCAGCCCGGGACAGGGGATGGAAGAGACCCAGTACTTC.

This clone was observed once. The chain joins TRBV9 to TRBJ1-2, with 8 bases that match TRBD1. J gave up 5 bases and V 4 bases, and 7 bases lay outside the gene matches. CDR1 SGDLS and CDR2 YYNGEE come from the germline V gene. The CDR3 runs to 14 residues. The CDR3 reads CASSPDHRGYGYTF. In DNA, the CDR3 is TGTGCCAGCAGCCCAGACCACAGGGGGTATGGCTACACCTTC.

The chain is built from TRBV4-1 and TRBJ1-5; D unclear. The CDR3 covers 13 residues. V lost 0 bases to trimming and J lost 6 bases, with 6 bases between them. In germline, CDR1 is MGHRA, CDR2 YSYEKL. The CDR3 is CASSQEGSQPQHF. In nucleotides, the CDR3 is TGCGCCAGCAGCCAAGAGGGGAGTCAGCCCCAGCATTTT.

Here the CDR3 DNA reads TGCGCCAGCAGCTTACAGGGTCCCCCCTACGAGCAGTACTTC. Translation: CASSLQGPPYEQYF. The J gene is TRBJ2-7, the V gene TRBV5-1, with D possibly matching TRBD1 (6 bases). Germline CDR1 SGHRS, CDR2 YFSETQ. Trimming took off 2 bases at V and 2 bases at J, with 11 bases between the two ends. CDR3 length equals 14 residues.

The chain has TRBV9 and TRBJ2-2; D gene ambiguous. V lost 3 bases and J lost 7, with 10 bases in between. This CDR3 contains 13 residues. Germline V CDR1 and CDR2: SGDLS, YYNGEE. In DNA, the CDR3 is TGTGCCAGCAGCGCAATGATCGGCGGGGAGCTGTTTTTT. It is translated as CASSAMIGGELFF. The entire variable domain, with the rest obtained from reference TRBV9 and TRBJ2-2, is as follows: DSGVTQTPKHLITATGQRVTLRCSPRSGDLSVYWYQQSLDQGLQFLIQYYNGEERAKGNILERFSAQQFPDLHSELNLSSLELGDSALYFCASSAMIGGELFFGEGSRLTVL.